The source of this TCR beta chain is a study of blood T cell repertoires in COVID-19. Measured with immunoSEQ multiplex PCR; TCRdb has only the in-frame clones, and not every one. The table records fewer than 150,000 clones, less than 90% of them present only once. Per the germline V gene, CDR1 is MNHNS and CDR2 is SASEGT. Trimming took 2 bases from V and 5 from J; bases not matched to a gene: 11. The CDR3 runs 16 residues. The TCR sequence derives from a young man who had recovered from COVID-19. Sequencing input: PBMCs or T cells enriched from blood (not recorded which). The genes are TRBV6-1 and TRBJ1-2; 7 bases are shared with TRBD1. Here the CDR3 reads CASSEKWRAGGYGYTF. The CDR3 region has the DNA TGTGCCAGCAGTGAAAAGTGGCGGGCAGGGGGTTATGGCTACACCTTC.